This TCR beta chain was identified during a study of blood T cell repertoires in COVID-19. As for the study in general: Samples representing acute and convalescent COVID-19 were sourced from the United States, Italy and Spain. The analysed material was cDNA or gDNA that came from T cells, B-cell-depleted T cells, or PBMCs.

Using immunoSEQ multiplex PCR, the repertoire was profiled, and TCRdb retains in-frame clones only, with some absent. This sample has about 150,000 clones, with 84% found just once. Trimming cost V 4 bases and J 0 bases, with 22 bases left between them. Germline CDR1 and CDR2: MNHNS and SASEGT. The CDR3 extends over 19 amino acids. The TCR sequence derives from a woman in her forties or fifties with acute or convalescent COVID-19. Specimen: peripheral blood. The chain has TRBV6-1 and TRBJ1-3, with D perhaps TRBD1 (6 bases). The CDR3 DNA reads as TGTGCCAGCAGTGCCTCGGGACAAAGAAAAGCCCGCTCTGGAAACACCATATATTTT. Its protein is CASSASGQRKARSGNTIYF.